What follows are 8 T cell receptor beta chains derived from one specimen sequenced in a study of breast tumors, draining lymph nodes, adjacent tissues. MiXCR was run by TCRdb on the multiplex PCR reads, yielding one entry per CDR3 protein. Altogether around 17,000 distinct CDR3 sequences are present, roughly 46% being singletons, with the ten largest covering roughly 15%. Sequences were obtained from tumor-adjacent breast tissue. The source of these receptors is a female donor with breast cancer. Some clones in this sample may be carry-over from other donors' samples.

This clonotype was observed many times. This sequence joins TRBV25-1 and TRBJ2-1; unclear D gene. Germline values: CDR1 MGHDK, CDR2 SYGVNS. The V end lost 3 bases, the J end lost 10 bases, and 10 bases lay between the germline ends. This CDR3 has 12 amino acids. The chain's CDR3 is CASSEGRLEQFF. The CDR3 DNA reads TGTGCCAGCAGTGAGGGCAGGCTGGAGCAGTTCTTC.

The table lists this clonotype with many counts. The chain carries TRBV27 and TRBJ1-2; maybe TRBD1 (6 bases). Per germline, CDR1 MNHEY and CDR2 SMNVEV (reference sequence). V lost 4 bases and J 2 bases, leaving 17 bases between the germline ends. The CDR3 is 16 residues long. The CDR3 protein is CASSSLAGDRNYGYTF. The CDR3 bases are TGTGCCAGCAGTTCCCTGGCAGGGGATAGGAACTATGGCTACACCTTC.

This clonotype has at least ten counts. The rearrangement uses TRBV20-1 and TRBJ2-5; a possible D gene is TRBD2 (6 bases). In germline, CDR1 is DFQATT, CDR2 SNEGSKA (reference sequence). Trimming cost V 0 bases and J 5 bases, with 25 bases left between them. The CDR3 has 18 residues. The CDR3 region has the DNA TGCAGTGCTAGAGATCCGAAGGTAGCGGCAGGGCCGGGGGAGACCCAGTACTTC. Amino acids: CSARDPKVAAGPGETQYF.

Written as DNA, the CDR3 is TGTGCCAGCAGCCGTACAGGGCTCTCCTACGAGCAGTACTTC. As protein: CASSRTGLSYEQYF. This chain joins TRBV5-5 and TRBJ2-7; a weak D match, TRBD1 (6 bases). Germline V gene sequence: CDR1 SGHKS, CDR2 YYEKEE (reference sequence). Trimming stripped 4 bases from V and 0 bases from J, with 11 bases between. The CDR3 has 14 residues.

The chain recombines TRBV5-1 with TRBJ1-3; 10 nucleotides line up with TRBD1. The CDR3 runs to 16 residues. Trimming cost V 0 bases and J 5 bases; bases outside gene matches: 5. CDR1 SGHRS and CDR2 YFSETQ come from the germline V gene. CDR3 residues: CASSLDGQGGRNTIYF. The CDR3 bases are TGCGCCAGCAGCTTGGATGGACAGGGGGGTAGAAACACCATATATTTT.

The chain is built from TRBV7-9 and TRBJ2-1, with TRBD1 matching over 12 bases. Unmatched junction bases numbered 12, after V lost 2 bases and J lost 10 bases. Germline values: CDR1 SEHNR, CDR2 FQNEAQ (reference sequence). This CDR3 contains 17 residues. CDR3 loop: CASSLPIAGQGAEEQFF. CDR3 in DNA: TGTGCCAGCAGCTTACCCATTGCGGGACAGGGGGCTGAGGAGCAGTTCTTC.

This clonotype is labeled as medium-sized. This sequence joins TRBV11-3 and TRBJ2-7; 12 positions agree with TRBD2. CDR3 length equals 16 residues. Losses at the gene ends were 5 bases for V and 7 bases for J; bases not matched to a gene: 12. CDR1 and CDR2 (germline): SGHNT, YENEEA. The DNA for the CDR3 is TGTGCCAGCAGCCTCCCGGTCCCCGGACTAGCGGGGGAGCAGTACTTC. This codes for CASSLPVPGLAGEQYF.

This clonotype has a handful of counts. This sequence joins TRBV4-1 and TRBJ2-1; D is perhaps TRBD2 (6 bases). CDR3 length equals 13 residues. The V gene lost 4 bases and the J gene lost 8 bases, with 12 bases spanning the gap. Germline assignment: CDR1 MGHRA and CDR2 YSYEKL. CDR3 sequence reads: CASSPGLSDEQFF. The CDR3 DNA reads as TGCGCCAGCAGCCCGGGACTGTCTGATGAGCAGTTCTTC.